What follows are 32 T cell receptor beta chains derived from one specimen sequenced in a study of cytomegalovirus exposure and HLA in healthy donors (dated by TCRdb to about 2017). The method was the immunoSEQ multiplex PCR assay. For the multiplex PCR, a mixture combining 60 forward primers for TCR Vbeta segments and 13 reverse primers for TCR Jbeta segments was used. In its TCRdb copy, this immuneACCESS table keeps in-frame sequences only and misses some clones. Where compared with another copy, unresolved V genes explain less than half of these, and the others have no known cause. The sample contains some 120,000 clones, approximately 80% of them found a single time. Together, the top ten hold about 1.3% of the sample. Source material: PBMCs. The source of these receptors is a man aged 50-59 years in good health and CMV-seronegative.

V is TRBV7-9 and J is TRBJ2-3, with 11 bases matching TRBD2. Trimming cost V 5 bases and J 2 bases; bases outside gene matches: 12. The CDR3 runs to 18 residues. Germline V gene sequence: CDR1 SEHNR, CDR2 FQNEAQ (reference sequence). DNA of the CDR3: TGTGCCAGCAGCCCGCAAATGGGACTAGCGGCATCCACAGATACGCAGTATTTT. This translates into CASSPQMGLAASTDTQYF.

This clone was seen a few times. DNA for the CDR3: TGTGCCAGCCCAGGGGCGGGGACAGGGGGAACGAATGAGCAGTTCTTC. Its protein is CASPGAGTGGTNEQFF. The V and J genes are TRBV7-9 and TRBJ2-1, with 11 bases fitting TRBD1. The CDR3 covers 16 residues. V shed 8 bases and J 7 bases; nucleotides not matched to a gene: 13. Per the germline V gene, CDR1 is SEHNR and CDR2 is FQNEAQ (reference sequence). Together with reference TRBV7-9 and TRBJ2-1, the CDR3 gives the full variable domain: DTGVSQNPRHKITKRGQNVTFRCDPISEHNRLYWYRQTLGQGPEFLTYFQNEAQLEKSRLLSDRFSAERPKGSFSTLEIQRTEQGDSAMYLCASPGAGTGGTNEQFFGPGTRLTVL.

The genes are TRBV19 and TRBJ2-7, with D possibly being TRBD1 (5 bases). Per germline, CDR1 LNHDA and CDR2 SQIVND (reference sequence). The CDR3 has 16 amino acids. Trimming shortened V by 1 base and J by 2 bases, and 15 bases separated the two germline ends. For the CDR3, the DNA is TGTGCCAGTAGTATAGCCGTCAGCAGGGTACCCTACGAGCAGTACTTC. It yields the protein CASSIAVSRVPYEQYF. Full variable domain (missing parts from reference TRBV19 and TRBJ2-7): DGGITQSPKYLFRKEGQNVTLSCEQNLNHDAMYWYRQDPGQGLRLIYYSQIVNDFQKGDIAEGYSVSREKKESFPLTVTSAQKNPTAFYLCASSIAVSRVPYEQYFGPGTRLTVT.

The rearrangement links TRBV28 to TRBJ2-3; D possibly corresponds to TRBD2 (6 bases). The CDR3 extends over 14 amino acids. Germline CDR1 MDHEN, CDR2 SYDVKM. Trimming stripped 2 bases from V and 7 bases from J, with 13 bases between. CDR3 sequence: CASSLPGEGNTQYF. The CDR3 nucleotides are TGTGCCAGCAGTTTACCGGGAGAAGGAAATACGCAGTATTTT.

The V and J genes are TRBV5-1 and TRBJ2-4; D is perhaps TRBD1 (6 bases). From germline, CDR1 is SGHRS and CDR2 YFSETQ. The CDR3 consists of 14 residues. V lost 4 bases and J 2 bases, leaving 10 bases between the germline ends. The CDR3 protein is CASSETGSKNIQYF. As DNA, the CDR3 is TGCGCCAGCAGCGAGACAGGTTCCAAAAACATTCAGTACTTC.

This clone showed up just once. The gene calls are TRBV19 and TRBJ2-1, with 7 bases fitting TRBD2. The J segment lost 9 bases and the V segment lost 3 bases, leaving 11 bases of the junction unmatched. Germline values: CDR1 LNHDA, CDR2 SQIVND (reference sequence). This CDR3 has 15 amino acids. DNA of the CDR3: TGTGCCAGTAGTATGGGCGGGAGTATGTCTCCTGAGCAGTTCTTC. This codes for CASSMGGSMSPEQFF.

CDR3: CASNRPSEGTEAFF. CDR3 sequence (DNA): TGTGCCAGTAACAGACCGTCAGAGGGCACTGAAGCTTTCTTT. J is TRBJ1-1 and V is TRBV19, with D unresolved. Germline loops: CDR1 LNHDA, CDR2 SQIVND (reference sequence). V gave up 7 bases and J gave up 4 bases, with 16 bases separating them. The CDR3 loop spans 14 amino acids. The full variable domain, completed using reference TRBV19 and TRBJ1-1, is DGGITQSPKYLFRKEGQNVTLSCEQNLNHDAMYWYRQDPGQGLRLIYYSQIVNDFQKGDIAEGYSVSREKKESFPLTVTSAQKNPTAFYLCASNRPSEGTEAFFGQGTRLTVV.

This rearrangement joins TRBV7-9 to TRBJ2-2; 9 nucleotides match TRBD1. Germline CDR1 and CDR2: SEHNR and FQNEAQ (reference sequence). V was pared by 5 bases and J by 5 bases, with 0 bases of the junction left unmatched. The CDR3 has 13 residues. CDR3 sequence: CASSGQGTGELFF. CDR3 in DNA: TGTGCCAGCAGCGGACAGGGGACCGGGGAGCTGTTTTTT.

The chain employs TRBV6-1 and TRBJ2-2, with a tentative D call TRBD2 (5 bases). This CDR3 contains 15 residues. V lost 7 bases, J lost 5 bases, and 17 bases lay in between. The germline CDR1 and CDR2 sequences are MNHNS and SASEGT. The CDR3 bases are TGTGCCAGCAAGGAACACGGTTCGGGGACCGGGGAGCTGTTTTTT. Its translation: CASKEHGSGTGELFF.

The chain combines TRBV10-3 with TRBJ2-3; 13 bases agree with TRBD2. The germline V gene has CDR1 ENHRY and CDR2 SYGVKD. The CDR3 totals 17 residues. The V and J ends lost 8 bases and 7 bases, in that order; junction bases with no gene match: 15. The CDR3 region is CAIGGGLAGYRAYTQYF. CDR3 sequence (DNA): TGTGCCATCGGGGGGGGACTAGCGGGATATCGGGCATATACGCAGTATTTT.

V gene TRBV5-5 combines with J gene TRBJ1-3; possible D gene TRBD1, 6 bases. CDR1 and CDR2 from the germline V gene are SGHKS and YYEKEE (reference sequence). This CDR3 contains 16 residues. V was pared by 0 bases and J by 2 bases, with 12 bases between. DNA for the CDR3: TGTGCCAGCAGCTTGGCCCCCAGGGGCACTGGAAACACCATATATTTT. Protein: CASSLAPRGTGNTIYF.

The chain combines TRBV7-2 with TRBJ2-2; tentative D call: TRBD2 (5 bases). This CDR3 has 17 residues. V lost 2 bases to trimming and J lost 8 bases, with 21 bases between them. Looked up from germline, CDR1 is SGHTA and CDR2 is FQGNSA. The CDR3 DNA sequence: TGTGCCAGCAGCTTATTTGTGTCGGGAATAGTAGGAGGGGAGCTGTTTTTT. Residues: CASSLFVSGIVGGELFF.

This rearrangement joins TRBV6-5 to TRBJ2-7, with 7 bases aligning to TRBD1. V lost 1 base to trimming and J lost 5 bases; unmatched junction nucleotides: 11. Germline assignment: CDR1 MNHEY and CDR2 SVGAGI. This CDR3 is 16 amino acids long. The CDR3 loop reads CASSYYSPGQNNEQYF. Here the CDR3 DNA reads TGTGCCAGCAGTTACTACTCTCCGGGACAGAACAACGAGCAGTACTTC.

This chain uses TRBV4-1 with TRBJ2-7; D possibly corresponds to TRBD2 (5 bases). V gave up 7 bases and J gave up 6 bases, with 13 bases separating them. The CDR3 is made up of 12 amino acids. Germline CDR1 MGHRA, CDR2 YSYEKL. The CDR3 here is CASIPPLAEQYF. CDR3 in DNA: TGCGCCAGCATCCCACCTCTAGCCGAGCAGTACTTC.

This sequence joins TRBV11-2 and TRBJ2-7; 8 bases are shared with TRBD1. Germline trimming cut 3 bases from V and 2 bases from J; bases unmatched to any gene: 6. The CDR3 runs 15 residues. Germline CDR1 and CDR2: SGHAT and FQNNGV. CDR3 amino acids: CASSFIDRGPYEQYF. CDR3 sequence (DNA): TGTGCCAGCAGCTTTATCGACAGGGGCCCCTACGAGCAGTACTTC. The entire variable domain, with the rest obtained from reference TRBV11-2 and TRBJ2-7, is as follows: EAGVAQSPRYKIIEKRQSVAFWCNPISGHATLYWYQQILGQGPKLLIQFQNNGVVDDSQLPKDRFSAERLKGVDSTLKIQPAKLEDSAVYLCASSFIDRGPYEQYFGPGTRLTVT.

This clone showed up just once. The rearrangement links TRBV10-3 to TRBJ2-1; a possible D gene is TRBD2 (5 bases). The CDR3 consists of 15 residues. V lost 0 bases and J 15 bases, leaving 21 bases between the germline ends. Germline V CDR1 and CDR2: ENHRY, SYGVKD. CDR3 DNA: TGTGCCATCAGTGAGTCAGGGCTAGCTCCCTCCAAGGTGTTCTTC. Encoded protein: CAISESGLAPSKVFF.

The chain is built from TRBV27 and TRBJ2-5; tentatively, D is TRBD1 (6 bases). V was clipped by 2 bases and J by 5 bases, with 15 bases between them. Germline values: CDR1 MNHEY, CDR2 SMNVEV (reference sequence). This CDR3 is 15 amino acids long. For the CDR3, the DNA is TGTGCCAGCAGTTTAGGACAGCCGCCTCCCGAGACCCAGTACTTC. It codes for CASSLGQPPPETQYF.

The chain joins TRBV28 to TRBJ1-4; D gene unclear. CDR3 length: 16 amino acids. Deletions cut 3 bases from V and 4 bases from J, with 15 bases between. From germline, CDR1 is MDHEN and CDR2 SYDVKM. CDR3 region: CASSFNEGSFNEKLFF. CDR3 nucleotides: TGTGCCAGCAGTTTCAACGAGGGCAGCTTTAATGAAAAACTGTTTTTT.

This clone appeared a single time. The chain couples TRBV10-2 to TRBJ1-1; D unresolved. This CDR3 contains 13 residues. V lost 3 bases and J lost 4, with 9 bases in between. Germline V CDR1 and CDR2: WSHSY, SAAADI. CDR3 residues: CASSERGGTEAFF. As DNA, the CDR3 is TGCGCCAGCAGTGAACGGGGTGGCACTGAAGCTTTCTTT.

This clone was observed a handful of times. The gene calls are TRBV25-1 and TRBJ1-1, with 9 nucleotides matching TRBD1. In germline, CDR1 is MGHDK, CDR2 SYGVNS. Unmatched junction bases numbered 3, after V lost 0 bases and J lost 4 bases. This CDR3 has 15 amino acids. This chain's CDR3 is CASSEYGTGPTEAFF. The CDR3 DNA follows: TGTGCCAGCAGTGAATACGGGACAGGGCCCACTGAAGCTTTCTTT.

This chain uses TRBV28 with TRBJ1-5; D uncertain. In germline, CDR1 is MDHEN, CDR2 SYDVKM. The germline V and J ends were trimmed by 6 bases and 4 bases, with 10 bases remaining between them. This CDR3 is built from 13 residues. CDR3 residues: CASRTKYNQPQHF. In DNA form, the CDR3 reads TGTGCCAGCAGAACTAAGTATAATCAGCCCCAGCATTTT.

CDR3 in DNA: TGTGCCAGCTCACCACCGTGGGACAGGGGGGGAACTGAAGCTTTCTTT. Its protein product is CASSPPWDRGGTEAFF. V gene TRBV18 combines with J gene TRBJ1-1; 11 positions match TRBD1. This CDR3 comprises 16 residues. Germline V gene lookup returns CDR1 KGHSH and CDR2 LQKENI. The junction had 5 bases not matched to a gene; V was cut back by 0 bases and J by 5 bases. Looking up the rest from reference TRBV18 and TRBJ1-1 gives the full variable domain: NAGVMQNPRHLVRRRGQEARLRCSPMKGHSHVYWYRQLPEEGLKFMVYLQKENIIDESGMPKERFSAEFPKEGPSILRIQQVVRGDSAAYFCASSPPWDRGGTEAFFGQGTRLTVV.

The chain is built from TRBV14 and TRBJ1-5, with 9 nucleotides matching TRBD1. Unmatched junction bases numbered 1, after V lost 4 bases and J lost 0 bases. Per germline, CDR1 SGHDN and CDR2 FVKESK. The CDR3 has 15 residues. Here the CDR3 reads CASSLGQGSNQPQHF. The CDR3 nucleotides are TGTGCCAGCAGCCTGGGACAGGGTAGCAATCAGCCCCAGCATTTT.

This clone was counted once. The V and J genes are TRBV5-4 and TRBJ2-5, with 9 bases matching TRBD1. Germline V gives CDR1 SGHNT, CDR2 YYREEE (reference sequence). This CDR3 contains 17 residues. The V gene end was trimmed by 3 bases and the J gene end by 5 bases; junction bases not matched to a gene: 14. Here the CDR3 reads CASSSTGGAVRGETQYF. DNA for the CDR3: TGTGCCAGCAGCTCTACAGGGGGCGCCGTTCGGGGGGAGACCCAGTACTTC.

This clone was picked up a small number of times. The V gene is TRBV5-1, the J gene TRBJ2-7, with TRBD1 as a possible D gene (5 bases). This CDR3 region has 17 residues. CDR1 and CDR2 (germline): SGHRS, YFSETQ. Trimming removed 0 bases at V and 0 bases at J, with 16 bases between. The CDR3 nucleotides are TGCGCCAGCAGCTTGGATGGGGCCCGATCCCCCTCCTACGAGCAGTACTTC. Translating gives CASSLDGARSPSYEQYF. The full variable domain, in which reference TRBV5-1 and TRBJ2-7 provide the parts outside the CDR3, is KAGVTQTPRYLIKTRGQQVTLSCSPISGHRSVSWYQQTPGQGLQFLFEYFSETQRNKGNFPGRFSGRQFSNSRSEMNVSTLELGDSALYLCASSLDGARSPSYEQYFGPGTRLTVT.

This clone was counted a single time. V is TRBV7-9 and J is TRBJ1-4; D perhaps matches TRBD1 (5 bases). CDR1 and CDR2 from the germline V gene are SEHNR and FQNEAQ (reference sequence). V was shortened by 5 bases and J by 7 bases, with 14 bases between the two germline ends. The CDR3 extends over 14 amino acids. The CDR3 DNA follows: TGTGCCAGCAGCCGGGGGAGTAGGCGTGAAAAACTGTTTTTT. It codes for CASSRGSRREKLFF.

The V and J genes are TRBV7-2 and TRBJ1-3; the D is unclear. The V end lost 5 bases, the J end lost 0 bases, and 14 bases lay between the germline ends. CDR3 length: 16 amino acids. CDR1 is SGHTA and CDR2 is FQGNSA in the germline V gene. The CDR3 region is CASSPPPTYSGNTIYF. Written as DNA, the CDR3 is TGTGCCAGCAGCCCCCCTCCGACTTACTCTGGAAACACCATATATTTT.

This chain links TRBV9 with TRBJ2-1; 7 bases are a match to TRBD2. V was clipped by 0 bases and J by 1 base; unmatched bases: 4. Per germline, CDR1 SGDLS and CDR2 YYNGEE. This CDR3 region has 16 residues. CDR3 bases: TGTGCCAGCAGCGTAGACCCGGGACTATCCTACAATGAGCAGTTCTTC. Translating gives CASSVDPGLSYNEQFF.

The J gene is TRBJ2-3, the V gene TRBV27; 8 bases match TRBD1. V was pared by 6 bases and J by 2 bases, with 4 bases of the junction left unmatched. The CDR3 spans 14 residues. Germline loops: CDR1 MNHEY, CDR2 SMNVEV (reference sequence). The CDR3 is CASRWDRNTDTQYF. The DNA of the CDR3 is TGTGCCAGCAGATGGGACAGGAACACAGATACGCAGTATTTT.

This sequence joins TRBV10-1 and TRBJ2-5, with 14 bases matching TRBD2. Matching the DNA end better, TRBJ2-7 makes the J call doubtful. The length of the CDR3 is 14 residues. The germline CDR1 and CDR2 sequences are WNHNN and SYGVQD (reference sequence). This CDR3 reads CASRGLAGAYEQYF. CDR3 nucleotides: TGCGCCAGCAGGGGACTAGCGGGAGCCTACGAGCAGTACTTC.

As DNA, the CDR3 is TGTGCCAGCAGCTCGGAGCCAGCTAATGAAAAACTGTTTTTT. This encodes CASSSEPANEKLFF. The rearrangement joins TRBV5-4 to TRBJ1-4; D unclear. The CDR3 is 14 residues long. V was trimmed by 3 bases and J by 3 bases, leaving 9 bases between them. Germline V gene sequence: CDR1 SGHNT, CDR2 YYREEE (reference sequence).

This sequence joins TRBV4-3 and TRBJ2-7, with 9 bases that match TRBD2. Germline CDR1 is LGHNA and CDR2 is YSLEER. Unmatched junction bases numbered 6, after V lost 0 bases and J lost 3 bases. The length of the CDR3 is 16 residues. CDR3 residues: CASSQDAGREGYEQYF. The CDR3 DNA reads as TGCGCCAGCAGCCAAGATGCCGGGCGGGAGGGCTACGAGCAGTACTTC.